The T cell receptor beta chain under discussion was sequenced for a study of CD8+ T cells in alopecia areata. This CDR3 is 13 amino acids long. Trimming cost V 5 bases and J 6 bases; bases outside gene matches: 2. Per the germline V gene, CDR1 is KGHSH and CDR2 is LQKENI. RNA was extracted and reverse transcribed into cDNA as the sequencing template. The table came from immunoSEQ multiplex PCR; TCRdb's copy has only in-frame clones and leaves some out. The data hold thousands of clones, with approximately 74% observed a single time. The sequenced sample consisted of skin. This chain uses TRBV18 with TRBJ2-1, with 9 bases lining up with TRBD2. The source of this sequence is a human donor in good health. The CDR3 sequence is CASSTGLANEQFF. CDR3 nucleotide sequence: TGTGCCAGCTCAACGGGACTAGCCAATGAGCAGTTCTTC.